Each of the 17 T cell receptor beta chains below was sequenced from the same sample in a study of CD8+ T cells in alopecia areata. Extracted RNA was reverse transcribed, and the resulting cDNA served as sequencing template. Using immunoSEQ multiplex PCR, the repertoire was profiled, and TCRdb retains in-frame clones only, with some absent. The sample has 95,000 to 120,000 clones; about 60% are singletons. Sequenced input: NKG2D-low CD8+ T cells sorted from blood. The source is a human donor with alopecia areata.

This clone has more than one count but fewer than ten. The chain recombines TRBV4-1 with TRBJ2-3, with TRBD2 matching 9 bases. CDR3 size: 19 residues. The germline V gene has CDR1 MGHRA and CDR2 YSYEKL. V lost 0 bases and J lost 5; bases outside the gene matches: 15. The CDR3 nucleotides are TGCGCCAGCAGCCAAGATCCCCGCGGTGCGGGAGGGGTAGAAGATACGCAGTATTTT. This codes for CASSQDPRGAGGVEDTQYF.

The chain employs TRBV27 and TRBJ2-2; 9 bases are shared with TRBD1. This CDR3 comprises 14 residues. Germline-derived CDR1 and CDR2 are MNHEY and SMNVEV (reference sequence). With V trimmed by 4 bases and J by 5 bases, 2 bases remained unmatched. CDR3 sequence: CASSSTGGTGELFF. The CDR3, as DNA: TGTGCCAGCAGTTCGACAGGGGGAACCGGGGAGCTGTTTTTT.

V gene TRBV7-9 combines with J gene TRBJ2-7; D possibly corresponds to TRBD2 (6 bases). Germline V gene data show CDR1 as SEHNR and CDR2 as FQNEAQ (reference sequence). Trimming shortened V by 1 base and J by 2 bases, and 12 bases separated the two germline ends. The CDR3 loop spans 15 amino acids. CDR3 in amino acids: CASSLVPGAAYEQYF. CDR3 sequence (DNA): TGTGCCAGCAGCTTAGTCCCGGGAGCGGCCTACGAGCAGTACTTC.

CDR3 nucleotide sequence: TGTGCCAGCAGCTTAGGAGAAGACGAGCAGTACTTC. Its translation is CASSLGEDEQYF. The chain uses TRBV7-9 and TRBJ2-7; D is undetermined. Germline assignment: CDR1 SEHNR and CDR2 FQNEAQ (reference sequence). The germline V and J ends were trimmed by 1 base and 5 bases, with 6 bases remaining between them. This CDR3 is 12 amino acids long.

The table lists this clone with a few counts. The genes are TRBV7-2 and TRBJ2-1; D unresolved. The V end was cut by 3 bases, the J end by 8 bases, with 8 bases between. Germline V gene lookup returns CDR1 SGHTA and CDR2 FQGNSA. The CDR3 runs 12 residues. DNA for the CDR3: TGTGCCAGCAGCTTCCCTGGGGATGAGCAGTTCTTC. Residues: CASSFPGDEQFF.

The genes are TRBV4-1 and TRBJ2-1; unclear D gene. CDR3 length equals 14 residues. Germline loops: CDR1 MGHRA, CDR2 YSYEKL. V was trimmed by 0 bases and J by 4 bases, leaving 7 bases between them. Written as DNA, the CDR3 is TGCGCCAGCAGCCAAGAAATCCGGTACAATGAGCAGTTCTTC. It translates to CASSQEIRYNEQFF.

The J gene is TRBJ1-5, the V gene TRBV29-1; D is perhaps TRBD1 (5 bases). This CDR3 has 13 residues. V was shortened by 3 bases and J by 4 bases, with 10 bases between the two germline ends. Germline loops: CDR1 SQVTM, CDR2 ANQGSEA. DNA for the CDR3: TGCAGCGTTGACCAGGGAGGAAATCAGCCCCAGCATTTT. As protein: CSVDQGGNQPQHF.

V is TRBV27 and J is TRBJ2-7; tentative D call: TRBD1 (6 bases). The CDR3 is 14 residues long. V was pared by 8 bases and J by 3 bases, with 17 bases between. CDR1 is MNHEY and CDR2 is SMNVEV in the germline V gene (reference sequence). The DNA of the CDR3 is TGTGCCAGCCAGACACAGGGCAGGGTCTACGAGCAGTACTTC. Translated: CASQTQGRVYEQYF.

This chain joins TRBV13 and TRBJ2-1; 15 nucleotides match TRBD2. Germline-derived CDR1 and CDR2 are PRHDT and FYEKMQ (reference sequence). The CDR3 has 15 residues. The trim removed 5 bases at V and 9 bases at J, leaving 5 bases unmatched. DNA of the CDR3: TGTGCCAGCAGCCTGGGACTAGCGGGAGGTAGTGAGCAGTTCTTC. Translated: CASSLGLAGGSEQFF.

This chain uses TRBV14 with TRBJ2-2; 8 bases are a match to TRBD2. In germline, CDR1 is SGHDN, CDR2 FVKESK. The length of the CDR3 is 18 residues. V shed 0 bases and J 3 bases; nucleotides not matched to a gene: 9. The CDR3 coding sequence is TGTGCCAGCAGCCAAGACGATGGGGCGGGAGGTGACACCGGGGAGCTGTTTTTT. It translates to CASSQDDGAGGDTGELFF.

The CDR3 loop reads CASSSTGAGYNEQFF. CDR3 sequence (DNA): TGTGCCAGCAGCTCCACAGGGGCGGGCTACAATGAGCAGTTCTTC. The chain joins TRBV7-9 to TRBJ2-1, with 7 bases fitting TRBD1. The V gene end was trimmed by 4 bases and the J gene end by 3 bases; junction bases not matched to a gene: 6. The CDR3 totals 15 residues. The germline V gene encodes CDR1 SEHNR and CDR2 FQNEAQ (reference sequence).

V and J are TRBV5-1 and TRBJ2-7; the match to TRBD1 covers 8 bases. V shed 4 bases and J 5 bases; nucleotides not matched to a gene: 20. This CDR3 has 18 amino acids. The germline gives CDR1 SGHRS, CDR2 YFSETQ. The CDR3 here is CASSTGGQSPRGYDEQYF. CDR3 DNA sequence: TGCGCCAGCAGCACAGGGGGACAGTCCCCCAGAGGTTACGACGAGCAGTACTTC.

V is TRBV28 and J is TRBJ2-7; no firm D call. The length of the CDR3 is 11 residues. Trimming stripped 5 bases from V and 7 bases from J, with 9 bases between. The germline V gene has CDR1 MDHEN and CDR2 SYDVKM. The CDR3 here is CASSLTQEQYF. CDR3 coding DNA: TGTGCCAGCAGTCTAACACAAGAGCAGTACTTC.

Only a few counts were recorded for this clone. The V call is TRBV14, the J call TRBJ2-3; the D is unclear. The CDR3 runs 14 residues. The ends were cut back, 1 base at V and 2 bases at J, with 7 bases in the middle. Per germline, CDR1 SGHDN and CDR2 FVKESK. The CDR3, as DNA: TGTGCCAGCAGCCAAGTTCGGAACACAGATACGCAGTATTTT. This gives the protein CASSQVRNTDTQYF.

This clone appeared once. The chain combines TRBV7-9 with TRBJ2-5; D perhaps matches TRBD2 (6 bases). V gave up 1 base and J gave up 1 base, with 7 bases separating them. Germline V lookup: CDR1 SEHNR, CDR2 FQNEAQ (reference sequence). This CDR3 is 14 amino acids long. In nucleotides, the CDR3 is TGTGCCAGCAGCTTAGTCGGGAGCCAAGAGACCCAGTACTTC. Translation gives CASSLVGSQETQYF.

V is TRBV5-4 and J is TRBJ1-2, with D perhaps TRBD1 (6 bases). V was clipped by 5 bases and J by 4 bases, with 12 bases between them. Germline V gene sequence: CDR1 SGHNT, CDR2 YYREEE (reference sequence). This CDR3 is built from 13 residues. CDR3 nucleotide sequence: TGTGCCAGCAGAATCTGGGGGGCCTATGGCTACACCTTC. It specifies CASRIWGAYGYTF.

The chain employs TRBV18 and TRBJ1-1; D might be TRBD1 (5 bases). The CDR3 is made up of 13 amino acids. Trimming shortened V by 3 bases and J by 4 bases, and 9 bases separated the two germline ends. Germline values: CDR1 KGHSH, CDR2 LQKENI. The CDR3 here is CASSPGGITEAFF. The CDR3 DNA is TGTGCCAGCTCACCGGGGGGGATCACTGAAGCTTTCTTT.